A selection of T cell receptor beta chains follows, all from one sample in a study of technical replicates of blood from a handful of donors. Generated by immunoSEQ multiplex PCR, the TCRdb table keeps only in-frame clones and is missing some. The table includes 76,000 or so clones, just over 85% detected once. Sequenced: PBMCs. The receptors were sampled from a human donor in good health. Some clones in this sample may be carry-over from other donors' samples. The CDR3 runs from the conserved cysteine through the conserved F or W. The D gene is left open where the match is weak. Where a row states a size, it is once, few, many or the class of an expanded clone; other rows omit it.

D,size,length,J,V,CDR3,DNA
-,-,15,TRBJ2-7,TRBV6-6,CASSYTSSDIYEQYF,TGTGCCAGCAGTTACACCTCATCAGACATCTACGAGCAGTACTTC
TRBD1,-,15,TRBJ1-5,TRBV27,CASSYAGQGNQPQHF,TGTGCCAGCAGTTACGCCGGACAGGGAAATCAGCCCCAGCATTTT
TRBD2,-,15,TRBJ2-7,TRBV7-2,CASSVGLAESYEQYF,TGTGCCAGCAGCGTCGGACTAGCGGAATCCTACGAGCAGTACTTC
-,-,16,TRBJ1-5,TRBV7-2,CASSSLGGWRGQPQHF,TGTGCCAGCAGCTCTCTCGGAGGGTGGAGGGGTCAGCCCCAGCATTTT
-,once,12,TRBJ2-1,TRBV7-3,CASSSGGNEQFF,TGTGCCAGCAGCTCGGGCGGGAATGAGCAGTTCTTC
-,-,15,TRBJ2-3,TRBV5-4,CASSLVQGTTDTQYF,TGTGCCAGCAGCTTGGTGCAGGGGACCACAGATACGCAGTATTTT
TRBD2,-,19,TRBJ2-7,TRBV7-9,CASSYGASGVASAYYEQYF,TGTGCCAGCAGTTACGGGGCTAGCGGGGTAGCATCGGCCTACTACGAGCAGTACTTC
TRBD2,-,17,TRBJ2-5,TRBV11-2,CASSSYQSGGYQETQYF,TGTGCCAGCAGCTCGTATCAGAGCGGGGGGTACCAAGAGACCCAGTACTTC
-,many,17,TRBJ1-1,TRBV4-3,CASSQGPPSGGNTEAFF,TGCGCCAGCAGCCAAGGTCCCCCGTCGGGTGGGAACACTGAAGCTTTCTTT
-,-,14,TRBJ2-3,TRBV4-3,CASSQGGLTDTQYF,TGCGCCAGCAGCCAAGGGGGGCTTACAGATACGCAGTATTTT
-,-,16,TRBJ2-2,TRBV13,CASSLVSQGVTGELFF,TGTGCCAGCAGCTTAGTTTCACAGGGTGTCACCGGGGAGCTGTTTTTT
TRBD1,-,18,TRBJ1-3,TRBV7-8,CASSPRDRVLSSGNTIYF,TGTGCCAGCAGCCCCCGGGACAGGGTTTTATCTTCTGGAAACACCATATATTTT
-,-,13,TRBJ1-2,TRBV6-5,CASSRTANYGYTF,TGTGCCAGCAGTAGGACAGCGAACTATGGCTACACCTTC
-,few,13,TRBJ2-1,TRBV15,CATSNNPTVEQFF,TGTGCCACCAGCAACAATCCAACAGTCGAGCAGTTCTTC
TRBD2,once,15,TRBJ2-7,TRBV28,CASSFGGSGFYEQYF,TGTGCCAGCAGTTTCGGGGGGTCTGGTTTCTACGAGCAGTACTTC
-,-,13,TRBJ1-6,TRBV7-9,CASSLASPSPLHF,TGTGCCAGCAGCTTAGCTAGTCCCTCACCCCTCCACTTT
-,-,14,TRBJ1-5,TRBV28,CALNGGGSIQPQHF,TGTGCCCTTAATGGGGGGGGCTCGATTCAGCCCCAGCATTTT
TRBD2,-,16,TRBJ2-1,TRBV7-2,CASSRAGTSGALEQFF,TGTGCCAGCAGTAGGGCGGGCACTAGCGGGGCATTGGAGCAGTTCTTC
-,-,13,TRBJ2-3,TRBV29-1,CSSYPSGADTQYF,TGCAGCTCCTACCCTTCAGGGGCAGATACGCAGTATTTT
TRBD2,-,16,TRBJ2-3,TRBV2,CASSVIPGLRLGTQYF,TGTGCCAGCAGTGTAATACCGGGACTAAGGCTCGGTACGCAGTATTTT